A single sample gave rise to the 19 T cell receptor beta chains below, sequenced in a study of blood T cells in healthy people across ages. Alongside a J-beta primer mix, a sample-barcoded 5' primer served in a second PCR lasting about 6 to 11 cycles. TCRdb recomputed calls from the 5' RACE reads with MiXCR, one row per CDR3 protein. Of roughly 1.4 million distinct CDR3 sequences listed, 55% to 75% are singletons. Sequencing was performed on blood. Source of these receptors: a man between 18 and 29 years old in good health.

The chain couples TRBV14 to TRBJ2-5; D gene ambiguous. The J call may be incorrect, as the DNA end agrees better with TRBJ2-7. The CDR3 sequence is 14 residues long. CDR1 and CDR2 from the germline V gene are SGHDN and FVKESK. CDR3 in DNA: TGTGCCAGCAGCCAATCTGCTTTTTGGGGCGAGCAGTACTTC. It is translated as CASSQSAFWGEQYF.

The chain recombines TRBV6-2 or TRBV6-3 with TRBJ2-1, with TRBD2 matching over 8 bases. V shed 0 bases and J 9 bases; nucleotides not matched to a gene: 7. Per the germline V gene, CDR1 is MNHEY and CDR2 is SVGEGT. CDR3 size: 15 residues. The CDR3 spells CASSYSAGGSTEQFF. The DNA of the CDR3 is TGTGCCAGCAGTTACTCTGCGGGGGGATCCACTGAGCAGTTCTTC.

The chain combines TRBV20-1 with TRBJ2-7; 7 positions match TRBD2. J gave up 0 bases and V 2 bases, and 7 bases lay outside the gene matches. Germline-derived CDR1 and CDR2 are DFQATT and SNEGSKA (reference sequence). The CDR3 sequence is 15 residues long. CDR3 nucleotide sequence: TGCAGTGCTAGATCATGGCGGGAGAGCTCCTACGAGCAGTACTTC. This sequence encodes CSARSWRESSYEQYF.

The V call is TRBV21-1, the J call TRBJ2-4; the table's D call of TRBD1 was not tested on the DNA. TRBV21-1 is a pseudogene locus. This CDR3 is built from 16 residues. The CDR3, as DNA: TGTGCCAGCAGCAAAGATTCCTCGAGACAGGAAAACATTCAGTACTTC. This encodes CASSKDSSRQENIQYF.

V usage is TRBV10-3 and J usage is TRBJ1-1; no definite D call. The CDR3 is 11 residues long. V shed 4 bases and J shed 6 bases, with 6 bases lying between them. CDR1 is ENHRY and CDR2 is SYGVKD in the germline V gene. The CDR3 sequence: CAISGGAEAFF. DNA of the CDR3: TGTGCCATCAGTGGCGGGGCTGAAGCTTTCTTT.

The J gene is TRBJ2-3, the V gene TRBV7-2, with 8 positions matching TRBD1. Trimming took 5 bases from V and 0 from J; bases not matched to a gene: 7. Germline CDR1 and CDR2: SGHTA and FQGNSA. This CDR3 region has 16 residues. CDR3 in amino acids: CASSRRQGQSTDTQYF. The DNA for the CDR3 is TGTGCCAGCAGCCGGAGACAGGGGCAAAGCACAGATACGCAGTATTTT.

The rearrangement uses TRBV29-1 and TRBJ2-1; 7 positions agree with TRBD1. Trimming cost V 4 bases and J 7 bases; bases outside gene matches: 10. CDR1 and CDR2 (germline): SQVTM, ANQGSEA. The CDR3 has 14 amino acids. The CDR3 protein is CSVGVRDRVNEQFF. The CDR3 DNA is TGCAGCGTTGGGGTTCGAGACAGGGTTAATGAGCAGTTCTTC.

The V gene is TRBV5-1, the J gene TRBJ1-2, with TRBD1 matching over 7 bases. This CDR3 contains 15 residues. Germline V lookup: CDR1 SGHRS, CDR2 YFSETQ. V was clipped by 3 bases and J by 6 bases; unmatched bases: 11. CDR3 in DNA: TGCGCCAGCAGCTCAGGACAGGCGCTCAGGGATGGCTACACCTTC. Residues: CASSSGQALRDGYTF.

This clonotype came up a few times. This rearrangement joins TRBV18 to TRBJ2-7, with TRBD2 identical over 8 bases. The CDR3 covers 15 residues. V dropped 6 bases and J dropped 2; count of bases not matched to a gene: 9. CDR1 is KGHSH, CDR2 LQKENI, per germline. CDR3 in DNA: TGTGCCAGCTCTCCCAGGGTAGCGGGGACCTACGAGCAGTACTTC. It is translated as CASSPRVAGTYEQYF.

The V and J genes are TRBV18 and TRBJ1-4, with a tentative D call TRBD1 (5 bases). CDR1 KGHSH and CDR2 LQKENI come from the germline V gene. The CDR3 is 15 amino acids. V was pared by 3 bases and J by 3 bases, with 11 bases between. The CDR3 coding sequence is TGTGCCAGCTCACCGGGGGACGTTGCTAATGAAAAACTGTTTTTT. This encodes CASSPGDVANEKLFF.

This clonotype was seen more than once but under ten times. This CDR3 is CASSLGRGLAYEQYF. In nucleotides, the CDR3 is TGTGCCAGCAGCTTGGGCCGGGGTTTGGCCTACGAGCAGTACTTC. The chain employs TRBV5-6 and TRBJ2-7; a weak D match, TRBD2 (5 bases). The CDR3 runs to 15 residues. Germline values: CDR1 SGHDT, CDR2 YYEEEE. The V gene lost 0 bases and the J gene lost 2 bases, with 12 bases spanning the gap.

The chain carries TRBV25-1 and TRBJ2-7; 9 bases map to TRBD1. CDR3 size: 14 residues. In germline, CDR1 is MGHDK, CDR2 SYGVNS. V was clipped by 3 bases and J by 3 bases; unmatched bases: 3. CDR3: CASSEGQGLYEQYF. In DNA, the CDR3 is TGTGCCAGCAGTGAGGGACAGGGCCTCTACGAGCAGTACTTC.

This chain joins TRBV15 and TRBJ1-2; no clear D gene. Germline CDR1 is LNHNV and CDR2 is YYDKDF (reference sequence). V gave up 0 bases and J gave up 2 bases, with 13 bases separating them. The CDR3 consists of 16 residues. CDR3 region: CATSREDHVWNYGYTF. CDR3 in DNA: TGTGCCACCAGCAGAGAGGACCATGTATGGAACTATGGCTACACCTTC.

The chain couples TRBV10-3 to TRBJ1-3; D uncertain. CDR3 length: 16 residues. The germline gives CDR1 ENHRY, CDR2 SYGVKD. Trimming cost V 2 bases and J 0 bases, with 11 bases left between them. DNA of the CDR3: TGTGCCATCAGTGAGAGCTTCGGACTCTCTGGAAACACCATATATTTT. It encodes CAISESFGLSGNTIYF.

J is TRBJ2-7 and V is TRBV6-5; TRBD1 matches 7 bases. In germline, CDR1 is MNHEY, CDR2 SVGAGI. V shed 2 bases and J 3 bases; nucleotides not matched to a gene: 1. The CDR3 runs 13 residues. The CDR3 DNA reads as TGTGCCAGCAGTTACAGGGGGCTCTACGAGCAGTACTTC. Its protein is CASSYRGLYEQYF.

In its sample, this clonotype was seen once. The chain carries TRBV6-5 and TRBJ2-1, with 16 bases that match TRBD2. CDR1 MNHEY and CDR2 SVGAGI come from the germline V gene. This CDR3 is built from 19 residues. Losses at the gene ends were 2 bases for V and 5 bases for J; bases not matched to a gene: 9. The CDR3 spells CASSYVPGTSGRGNNEQFF. The DNA of the CDR3 is TGTGCCAGCAGTTACGTTCCCGGGACTAGCGGGAGGGGCAACAATGAGCAGTTCTTC.

This clonotype was recorded once. V gene TRBV15 combines with J gene TRBJ1-1; D not certain. V lost 3 bases and J 3 bases, leaving 17 bases between the germline ends. CDR1 is LNHNV, CDR2 YYDKDF, per germline (reference sequence). The CDR3 runs 16 residues. The CDR3 here is CATSRRPGQVDTEAFF. CDR3 nucleotide sequence: TGTGCCACCAGCAGGCGGCCTGGGCAGGTAGACACTGAAGCTTTCTTT.

This clonotype was picked up a small number of times. The CDR3 coding sequence is TGTGCCAGCAGCTCTACAGGGTTTGAGACCCAGTACTTC. This gives the protein CASSSTGFETQYF. The genes are TRBV11-2 and TRBJ2-5; D perhaps matches TRBD1 (6 bases). Germline CDR1 and CDR2: SGHAT and FQNNGV. V was cut by 4 bases and J by 5 bases, with 11 bases left in between. The CDR3 contains 13 residues.

The chain joins TRBV29-1 to TRBJ1-4, with D tentatively TRBD1 (5 bases). CDR1 and CDR2 (germline): SQVTM, ANQGSEA. The CDR3 totals 14 residues. V gave up 5 bases and J gave up 8 bases, with 18 bases separating them. The CDR3 DNA reads as TGCAGCGTTTCCTCACGGCGGGGGGAAGAAAAACTGTTTTTT. Translated: CSVSSRRGEEKLFF.